One sample yielded the 10 T cell receptor beta chains listed below, sequenced in a study of T cells in Graves' hyperthyroidism and ophthalmopathy. Amplification targeted TCR beta CDR3 regions from RNA transcripts. Initially, a first-round RT-PCR of the TCR CDR3 employed the HTBI primer set. TCRdb used MiXCR to reprocess the multiplex PCR reads, holding one entry per CDR3 protein. The data contain 450,000 to 500,000 distinct CDR3 sequences, approximately 23% of them singletons. The sample comprised blood. These receptor sequences come from a woman between 70 and 85 years old with Graves' ophthalmopathy.

This clonotype was detected ten times or more. V is TRBV4-1 and J is TRBJ2-2, with D possibly matching TRBD1 (6 bases). The CDR3 sequence is 18 residues long. Germline V gene data show CDR1 as MGHRA and CDR2 as YSYEKL. V was clipped by 0 bases and J by 8 bases, with 22 bases between them. The CDR3 DNA sequence: TGCGCCAGCAGCCAAGATGTGCAGGGGATCGTGGGCCCAGGGGAGCTGTTTTTT. Translation: CASSQDVQGIVGPGELFF.

This clonotype was seen a handful of times. This sequence joins TRBV25-1 and TRBJ2-3; 10 bases fit TRBD2. CDR1 MGHDK and CDR2 SYGVNS come from the germline V gene. The CDR3 totals 17 residues. Unmatched junction bases numbered 7, after V lost 0 bases and J lost 4 bases. The CDR3, as DNA: TGTGCCAGCAGTGAATATAATCTAGCGGGAGTACCAGATACGCAGTATTTT. Protein product: CASSEYNLAGVPDTQYF.

This clonotype was observed a handful of times. The V call is TRBV29-1, the J call TRBJ2-1; the D is unclear. The CDR3 spans 13 residues. Germline CDR1 SQVTM, CDR2 ANQGSEA. Trimming cost V 2 bases and J 3 bases, with 8 bases left between them. The CDR3 here is CSVESASYNEQFF. For the CDR3, the DNA is TGCAGCGTTGAATCGGCTAGCTACAATGAGCAGTTCTTC.

This rearrangement joins TRBV20-1 to TRBJ1-2; TRBD1 agrees at 10 bases. Germline V CDR1 and CDR2: DFQATT, SNEGSKA (reference sequence). This CDR3 spans 14 amino acids. The ends lost 2 bases at V and 2 bases at J; junction bases unmatched: 2. Here the CDR3 DNA reads TGCAGTGCTAGACCGACAGGGGGCAACTATGGCTACACCTTC. The encoded protein is CSARPTGGNYGYTF.

This clonotype was found many times. The chain recombines TRBV28 with TRBJ1-1; 9 bases agree with TRBD1. The germline gives CDR1 MDHEN, CDR2 SYDVKM. V was clipped by 6 bases and J by 5 bases; unmatched bases: 10. The CDR3 covers 15 residues. For the CDR3, the DNA is TGTGCCAGCAGAACAGGGGGCGCAGAAAGGACTGAAGCTTTCTTT. It specifies CASRTGGAERTEAFF.

This sequence joins TRBV30 and TRBJ2-1; 10 bases are a match to TRBD1. CDR3 length: 14 residues. J gave up 7 bases and V 4 bases, and 7 bases lay outside the gene matches. CDR1 and CDR2 (germline): GTSNPN, SVGIG (reference sequence). This CDR3 reads CAWTRTGGLNEQFF. CDR3 DNA: TGTGCCTGGACTAGGACAGGGGGACTAAATGAGCAGTTCTTC.

V usage is TRBV10-1 and J usage is TRBJ2-7; D unclear. CDR3 length equals 14 residues. Germline V lookup: CDR1 WNHNN, CDR2 SYGVQD (reference sequence). V lost 1 base, J lost 0 bases, and 7 bases lay in between. Written as DNA, the CDR3 is TGCGCCAGCAGTGAGTTGCGGTCCTCCTACGAGCAGTACTTC. Its protein product is CASSELRSSYEQYF.

In nucleotides, the CDR3 is TGTGCCAGCAGCCAAGTTCGGCATTCTAATGAAAAACTGTTTTTT. Amino acid sequence: CASSQVRHSNEKLFF. The J gene is TRBJ1-4, the V gene TRBV3-1; D not certain. From germline, CDR1 is LGHDT and CDR2 YNNKEL (reference sequence). The CDR3 extends over 15 amino acids. The V gene lost 1 base and the J gene lost 3 bases, with 9 bases spanning the gap.

This clonotype was seen only a few times. The CDR3 DNA follows: TGTGCCAGCAGCCAAGCCGGACTAGCGGGCTCCTACGAGCAGTACTTC. This sequence encodes CASSQAGLAGSYEQYF. The rearrangement joins TRBV3-1 to TRBJ2-7, with TRBD2 matching 11 bases. J lost 0 bases, V lost 1 base, and 2 bases had no gene match. The CDR3 is made up of 16 amino acids. Germline V gives CDR1 LGHDT, CDR2 YNNKEL (reference sequence).

This clonotype has a handful of counts. This chain joins TRBV12-3 or TRBV12-4 and TRBJ1-1; tentatively, D is TRBD1 (5 bases). This CDR3 comprises 13 residues. Trimming removed 5 bases from V and 4 bases from J, with 11 bases in between. For the CDR3, the DNA is TGTGCCAGCAGTGCCGGGACGACCACTGAAGCTTTCTTT. It yields the protein CASSAGTTTEAFF.